The source of this TCR beta chain is a study of T-cell memory formation after mild COVID-19. Using constant-segment primers, 5'RACE produced TCR alpha and TCR beta cDNA libraries carrying sample barcodes and UMIs. TCRdb ran MiXCR on the 5' RACE reads and lists one entry per CDR3 protein. The sample has approximately 560,000 distinct CDR3 sequences; roughly a sixth are singletons. The sample holds many counts of this clonotype. CDR1 is MNHEY and CDR2 is SVGEGT in the germline V gene. The CDR3 is 15 amino acids. The ends were cut back, 4 bases at V and 0 bases at J, with 7 bases in the middle. Sequenced input: PBMCs or a T cell subset sorted from them (not recorded which). The receptor's source is an adult woman who had mild COVID-19 (a few samples of this study predate the infection). Cell type and time point are not known. The chain has TRBV6-2 or TRBV6-3 and TRBJ2-6, with D perhaps TRBD2 (5 bases). The CDR3 DNA sequence: TGTGCCAGCAGTTTGGAGGACTCTGGGGCCAACGTCCTGACTTTC. Its translation is CASSLEDSGANVLTF.